This T cell receptor beta chain was obtained from a study of T cell repertoires in cytomegalovirus infection. In its sample, this clonotype was seen many times. One entry per CDR3 protein results from TCRdb running MiXCR on the reads. The sample carries 600,000 to 800,000 distinct CDR3 sequences, 20% to 25% recorded once. This receptor was taken from a human donor in good health (CMV status not recorded). Some clones in this sample may be carry-over from other donors' samples. The sample was CD8+ T cells from PBMCs.

CDR3 sequence: CASSSERTGSNQPQHF. The CDR3 bases are TGTGCCAGCAGCTCAGAAAGGACAGGGAGCAATCAGCCCCAGCATTTT. The genes are TRBV7-9 and TRBJ1-5, with TRBD1 matching over 8 bases. Unmatched junction bases numbered 6, after V lost 4 bases and J lost 1 base. The CDR3 spans 16 residues. Germline loops: CDR1 SEHNR, CDR2 FQNEAQ (reference sequence).